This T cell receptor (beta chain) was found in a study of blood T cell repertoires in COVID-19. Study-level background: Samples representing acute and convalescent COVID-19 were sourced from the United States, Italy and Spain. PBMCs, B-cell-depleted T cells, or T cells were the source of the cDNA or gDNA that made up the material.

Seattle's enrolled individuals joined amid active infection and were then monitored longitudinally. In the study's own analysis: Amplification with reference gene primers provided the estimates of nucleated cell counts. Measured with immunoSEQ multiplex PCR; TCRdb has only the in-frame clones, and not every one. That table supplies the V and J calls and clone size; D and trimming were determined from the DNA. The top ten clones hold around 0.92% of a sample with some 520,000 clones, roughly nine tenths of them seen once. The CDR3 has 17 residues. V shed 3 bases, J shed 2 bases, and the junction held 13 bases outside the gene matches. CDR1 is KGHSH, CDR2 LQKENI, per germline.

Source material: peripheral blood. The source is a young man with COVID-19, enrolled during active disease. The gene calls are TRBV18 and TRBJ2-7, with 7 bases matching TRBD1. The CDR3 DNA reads TGTGCCAGCTCACCTTTATTCCCGGGACAGACCCCCTACGAGCAGTACTTC. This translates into CASSPLFPGQTPYEQYF.